The 16 T cell receptor beta chains in this list originate from one sample, sequenced in a study of patients and donors after allogeneic stem cell transplantation. TCRdb reprocessed the RT-PCR reads with MiXCR, giving one entry per CDR3 protein. The repertoire consists of 87,000 or so distinct CDR3 sequences, with 4.5% to 5% occurring once and the leading ten covering roughly 2.5%. What was sequenced was blood, either unsorted or a sorted T cell fraction (not recorded which). These TCRs come from a human donor who was either an allogeneic HSCT recipient or a stem cell or donor lymphocyte infusion donor (not recorded which). It is not recorded whose cells these are; they may come from a transplant donor.

This clonotype was seen at least ten times. The genes are TRBV29-1 and TRBJ1-1; tentative D call: TRBD1 (6 bases). Between the trimmed V and J ends, which lost 6 bases and 1 base, there was a span of 12 bases. Germline V gives CDR1 SQVTM, CDR2 ANQGSEA. This CDR3 contains 13 residues. The CDR3 region is CSVRKTGNTEAFF. The CDR3 coding sequence is TGCAGCGTCCGTAAGACAGGGAACACTGAAGCTTTCTTT.

This clonotype was counted many times. The chain couples TRBV18 to TRBJ1-2; no definite D call. Germline V CDR1 and CDR2: KGHSH, LQKENI. The CDR3 loop spans 14 amino acids. The V and J ends lost 0 bases and 7 bases respectively, with 12 bases between them. The CDR3 protein is CASSPPGVISGYTF. CDR3 coding DNA: TGTGCCAGCTCACCACCGGGAGTTATATCTGGCTACACCTTC.

The chain combines TRBV12-3 or TRBV12-4 with TRBJ1-1, with 7 bases fitting TRBD1. The CDR3 covers 14 residues. J lost 2 bases, V lost 3 bases, and 3 bases had no gene match. CDR3 in amino acids: CASSFGTDNTEAFF. CDR3 DNA: TGTGCCAGCAGTTTCGGGACAGATAACACTGAAGCTTTCTTT.

The chain links TRBV2 to TRBJ2-1; tentative D call: TRBD1 (6 bases). The germline gives CDR1 SNHLY, CDR2 FYNNEI. The CDR3 has 12 amino acids. V was cut by 6 bases and J by 16 bases, with 19 bases left in between. The CDR3 region is CASRQTGLGLFF. The CDR3 nucleotides are TGTGCCAGCAGGCAAACAGGGCTAGGCCTTTTCTTC.

This clonotype turned up a few times. The CDR3 protein is CASSQVGGLPQETQYF. CDR3 nucleotides: TGCGCCAGCAGCCAAGTGGGGGGCCTCCCCCAAGAGACCCAGTACTTC. The chain carries TRBV4-1 and TRBJ2-5; D is perhaps TRBD1 or TRBD2 (6 bases each). The CDR3 is 16 amino acids. Germline assignment: CDR1 MGHRA and CDR2 YSYEKL. V was cut by 1 base and J by 1 base, with 13 bases left in between.

This clonotype was observed at least ten times. The V and J genes are TRBV11-2 and TRBJ2-5; D may match TRBD1 or TRBD2 (5 bases each). The germline gives CDR1 SGHAT, CDR2 FQNNGV. The V and J ends lost 5 bases and 2 bases respectively, with 15 bases between them. The CDR3 runs to 15 residues. CDR3 coding DNA: TGTGCCAGCAGCCTCGGCCCGGGACCTCAAGAGACCCAGTACTTC. The encoded protein is CASSLGPGPQETQYF.

A word on this clonotype: The conserved final phenylalanine or tryptophan is absent from the CDR3, which likely points to a read error. This chain joins TRBV11-2 and TRBJ2-3; 8 bases agree with TRBD1. CDR3 size: 15 residues. Germline V gives CDR1 SGHAT, CDR2 FQNNGV. V shed 6 bases and J 3 bases; nucleotides not matched to a gene: 8. CDR3 loop: CASSFTGGRTDTQYL. Here the CDR3 DNA reads TGTGCCAGCAGTTTTACAGGGGGGCGGACAGATACGCAGTATTTA.

In its sample, this clonotype was seen a few times. This rearrangement joins TRBV7-2 to TRBJ1-1; a weak D match, TRBD1 (5 bases). Germline V gene sequence: CDR1 SGHTA, CDR2 FQGNSA. There are 13 residues in the CDR3. The germline V and J ends were trimmed by 4 bases and 1 base, with 7 bases remaining between them. The CDR3 here is CASSWGRNTEAFF. CDR3 sequence (DNA): TGTGCCAGCAGCTGGGGGAGGAACACTGAAGCTTTCTTT.

As concerns this clonotype: A much larger clonotype is one base distant, so this may be a read error. The chain employs TRBV7-6 and TRBJ1-1; D not resolved. The CDR3 length is 15 residues. CDR1 is SGHVS, CDR2 FNYEAQ, per germline. Between the trimmed V and J ends, which lost 1 base and 2 bases, there was a span of 11 bases. CDR3 sequence reads: CASSLGSGINTEAFF. DNA for the CDR3: TGTGCCAGCAGCTTAGGTAGCGGGATTAACACTGAAGCTTTCTTT.

This clonotype was seen ten or more times. The rearrangement joins TRBV19 to TRBJ1-1; D gene ambiguous. Trimming cost V 4 bases and J 1 base, with 10 bases left between them. CDR1 and CDR2 from the germline V gene are LNHDA and SQIVND (reference sequence). The length of the CDR3 is 14 residues. This chain's CDR3 is CASSNSAGNTEAFF. The CDR3 DNA reads as TGTGCCAGTAGTAATTCGGCGGGGAACACTGAAGCTTTCTTT.

This clonotype was seen repeatedly, ten times or more. The rearrangement links TRBV28 to TRBJ2-7; the match to TRBD1 covers 7 bases. Losses at the gene ends were 5 bases for V and 9 bases for J; bases not matched to a gene: 7. The length of the CDR3 is 12 residues. CDR1 and CDR2 from the germline V gene are MDHEN and SYDVKM. The CDR3 is CASSPYRQGQYF. CDR3 in DNA: TGTGCCAGCAGTCCTTACCGACAGGGGCAGTACTTC.

There are many counts of this clonotype. J is TRBJ2-1 and V is TRBV3-1; D perhaps matches TRBD2 (5 bases). Trimming pared 1 base from V and 3 bases from J, leaving 7 bases between. The germline CDR1 and CDR2 sequences are LGHDT and YNNKEL (reference sequence). This CDR3 has 14 amino acids. As DNA, the CDR3 is TGTGCCAGCAGCCAAGTTGAGGGCTACAATGAGCAGTTCTTC. This encodes CASSQVEGYNEQFF.

The chain combines TRBV20-1 with TRBJ2-5; the match to TRBD2 covers 8 bases. The CDR3 covers 15 residues. The J segment lost 2 bases and the V segment lost 0 bases, leaving 5 bases of the junction unmatched. Germline CDR1 and CDR2: DFQATT and SNEGSKA (reference sequence). The CDR3 sequence is CSARDPGLAQETQYF. The CDR3 coding sequence is TGCAGTGCTAGAGATCCCGGACTAGCTCAAGAGACCCAGTACTTC.

This clonotype was counted between two and nine times. V usage is TRBV6-4 and J usage is TRBJ1-2, with TRBD1 matching 8 bases. Looked up from germline, CDR1 is MRHNA and CDR2 is SNTAGT. The junction had 14 bases not matched to a gene; V was cut back by 5 bases and J by 3 bases. This CDR3 spans 17 amino acids. The CDR3 loop is CASSPSLRGPLDYGYTF. The DNA for the CDR3 is TGTGCCAGCAGTCCCTCGCTCAGGGGGCCGCTGGACTATGGCTACACCTTC.

This clonotype showed up many times. The chain combines TRBV5-1 with TRBJ1-2; D is unclear. The CDR3 spans 15 residues. The ends were cut back, 5 bases at V and 4 bases at J, with 18 bases in the middle. CDR1 SGHRS and CDR2 YFSETQ come from the germline V gene. In nucleotides, the CDR3 is TGCGCCAGCAGTTCCCTCGGCGAAGCCCCCTATGGCTACACCTTC. Encoded protein: CASSSLGEAPYGYTF.

This clonotype was counted at least ten times. The genes are TRBV5-1 and TRBJ2-6; TRBD1 is a possible D gene (6 bases). Trimming shortened V by 0 bases and J by 0 bases, and 16 bases separated the two germline ends. This CDR3 has 19 amino acids. Germline V lookup: CDR1 SGHRS, CDR2 YFSETQ. The CDR3 DNA sequence: TGCGCCAGCAGCTTGGCGGGTACAGGGAGAAGCTCTGGGGCCAACGTCCTGACTTTC. Protein sequence: CASSLAGTGRSSGANVLTF. The full variable domain, rest sourced from reference TRBV5-1 and TRBJ2-6, is KAGVTQTPRYLIKTRGQQVTLSCSPISGHRSVSWYQQTPGQGLQFLFEYFSETQRNKGNFPGRFSGRQFSNSRSEMNVSTLELGDSALYLCASSLAGTGRSSGANVLTFGAGSRLTVL.